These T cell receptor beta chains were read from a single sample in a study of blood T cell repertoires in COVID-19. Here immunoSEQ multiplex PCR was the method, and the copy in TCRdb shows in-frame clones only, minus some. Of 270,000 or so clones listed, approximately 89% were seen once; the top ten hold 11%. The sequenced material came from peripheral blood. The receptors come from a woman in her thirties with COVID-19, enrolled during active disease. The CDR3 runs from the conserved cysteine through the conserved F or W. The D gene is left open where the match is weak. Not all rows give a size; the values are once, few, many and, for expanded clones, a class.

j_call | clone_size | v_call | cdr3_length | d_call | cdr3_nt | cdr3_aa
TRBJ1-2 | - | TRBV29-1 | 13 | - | TGCAGCGTAGTCCGCCTAGCTAACTATGGCTACACCTTC | CSVVRLANYGYTF
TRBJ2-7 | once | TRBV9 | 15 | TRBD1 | TGTGCCAGCAGCGTAGCAGCAGGGGGTCAGTACGAGCAGTACTTC | CASSVAAGGQYEQYF
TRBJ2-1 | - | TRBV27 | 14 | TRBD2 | TGTGCCAACCCCTTCCTAGCGGGGGGATATGAGCAGTTCTTC | CANPFLAGGYEQFF
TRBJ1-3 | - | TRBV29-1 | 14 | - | TGCAGCGTGCGGGGGTCCGGCTCTGGAAACACCATATATTTT | CSVRGSGSGNTIYF
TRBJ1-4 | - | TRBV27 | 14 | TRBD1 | TGTGCCAGCAGCCGGGACAGGAGAAGTGAAAAACTGTTTTTT | CASSRDRRSEKLFF
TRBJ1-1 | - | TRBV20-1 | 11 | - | TGCAGTGCGGGCAGAGCCACTGAAGCTTTCTTT | CSAGRATEAFF
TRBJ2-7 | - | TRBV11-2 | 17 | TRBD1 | TGTGCCAGCAGCTCCCCTAGAGGGACAGGGCTCACCTACGAGCAGTACTTC | CASSSPRGTGLTYEQYF
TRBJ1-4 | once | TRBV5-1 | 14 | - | TGCGCCAGCAGCTTGGGGGCCGTTAATGAAAAACTGTTTTTT | CASSLGAVNEKLFF
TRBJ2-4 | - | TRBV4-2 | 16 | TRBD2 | TGTGCCAGCAGCCTTCTAGCGGGAGTAGCCAAAAACATTCAGTACTTC | CASSLLAGVAKNIQYF
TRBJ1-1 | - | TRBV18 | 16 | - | TGTGCCAGCTCAATTATAGACAGGCCCCTGAACACTGAAGCTTTCTTT | CASSIIDRPLNTEAFF
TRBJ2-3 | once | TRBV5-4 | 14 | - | TGTGCCAGCAGCTTGGCCGGGGGTCCAGATACGCAGTATTTT | CASSLAGGPDTQYF
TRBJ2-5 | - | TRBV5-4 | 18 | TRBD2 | TGTGCCAGCAGCTTGTCGGGGCTAGCGGGGGGGATCCAAGAGACCCAGTACTTC | CASSLSGLAGGIQETQYF
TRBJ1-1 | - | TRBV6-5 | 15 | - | TGTGCCAGCAGCCCGACGTCCCGGGTCTGGACTGAAGCTTTCTTT | CASSPTSRVWTEAFF
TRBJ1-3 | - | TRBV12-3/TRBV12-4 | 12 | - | TGTGCCAGCAGTCGACTTGGAAACACCATATATTTT | CASSRLGNTIYF
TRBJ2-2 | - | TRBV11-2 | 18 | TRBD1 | TGTGCCAGCATCCCTCGACCGGACAGGCTTTCGAACACCGGGGAGCTGTTTTTT | CASIPRPDRLSNTGELFF
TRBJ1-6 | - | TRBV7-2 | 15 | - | TGTGCCAGCAGCCCGGATTCGGGGTATAATTCACCCCTCCACTTT | CASSPDSGYNSPLHF
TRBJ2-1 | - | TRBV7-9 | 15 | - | TGTGCCAGCAGTCAACAGTCGGGGGAATACAATGAGCAGTTCTTC | CASSQQSGEYNEQFF
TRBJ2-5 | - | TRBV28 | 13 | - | TGTGCCAGCAGTCGGACACCCCAAGAGACCCAGTACTTC | CASSRTPQETQYF
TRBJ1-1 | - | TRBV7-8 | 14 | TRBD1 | TGTGCCAGCAGCCGGACAGGGCTTAACACTGAAGCTTTCTTT | CASSRTGLNTEAFF
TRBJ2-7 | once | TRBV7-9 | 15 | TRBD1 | TGTGCCAGCAGCTCAGGGACAGGGGGCCTCGACGAGCAGTACTTC | CASSSGTGGLDEQYF
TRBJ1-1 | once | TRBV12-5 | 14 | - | TGTGCTAGTGGTTTAGTGGGGGCAAACACTGAAGCTTTCTTT | CASGLVGANTEAFF
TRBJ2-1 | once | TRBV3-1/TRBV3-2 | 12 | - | TGTGCCAGCAGCCCCCTCGGGGTGGAGCAGTTCTTC | CASSPLGVEQFF
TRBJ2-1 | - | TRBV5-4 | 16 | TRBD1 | TGTGCCAGCAGCCCACGGGGGACAGGAAAAGCGAATGAGCAGTTCTTC | CASSPRGTGKANEQFF
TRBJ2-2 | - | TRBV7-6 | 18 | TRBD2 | TGTGCCAGCAGCTCTAACTACATACTAGCGGGGGGCACCGGGGAGCTGTTTTTT | CASSSNYILAGGTGELFF
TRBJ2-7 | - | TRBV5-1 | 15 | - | TGCGCCAGCAGCTTGGAAGGGGTGGGGTTCTACGAGCAGTACTTC | CASSLEGVGFYEQYF
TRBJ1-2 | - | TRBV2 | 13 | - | TGTGCCAGCAGTGAGGGGAGGGCGGAAGGCTACACCTTC | CASSEGRAEGYTF
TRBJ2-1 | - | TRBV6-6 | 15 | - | TGTGCCAGCAATGAACAGGTAGCCTCCTACAATGAGCAGTTCTTC | CASNEQVASYNEQFF
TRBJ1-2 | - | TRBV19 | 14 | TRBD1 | TGTGCCAGTAGTTCCGGGACAGGGGGGTATGGCTACACCTTC | CASSSGTGGYGYTF
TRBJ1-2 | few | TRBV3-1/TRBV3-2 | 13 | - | TGTGCCACCGGTGGCGTGCTTAGGGGTGGCTACACCTTC | CATGGVLRGGYTF
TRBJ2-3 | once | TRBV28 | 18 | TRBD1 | TGTGCCAGCAGTCCCGGACAGGGGTCCTTTCTCGGGGCAGATACGCAGTATTTT | CASSPGQGSFLGADTQYF
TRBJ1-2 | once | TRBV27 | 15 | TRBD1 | TGTGCCAGCAGTTCTCCGGGACAGGGGGCGCAGGGCTACACCTTC | CASSSPGQGAQGYTF
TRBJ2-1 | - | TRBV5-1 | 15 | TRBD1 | TGCGCCAGCAGCCCGGGACAGGGGGCATACAATGAGCAGTTCTTC | CASSPGQGAYNEQFF
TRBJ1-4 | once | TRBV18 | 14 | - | TGTGCCAGCTCACCAAACAGCCCGTATGAAAAACTGTTTTTT | CASSPNSPYEKLFF
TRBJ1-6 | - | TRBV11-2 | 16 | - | TGTGCCAGCAGCTTAGATTCCCTCGGGACATACTCACCCCTCCACTTT | CASSLDSLGTYSPLHF
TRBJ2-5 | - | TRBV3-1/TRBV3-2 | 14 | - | TGTGCCAGCAGCCAAGAATACTTACAAGAGACCCAGTACTTC | CASSQEYLQETQYF
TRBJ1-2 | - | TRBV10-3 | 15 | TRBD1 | TGTGCCATCAGTGAGCCGGGACAGGGCGACTATGGCTACACCTTC | CAISEPGQGDYGYTF
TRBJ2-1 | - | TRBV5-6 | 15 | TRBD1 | TGTGCCAGCAGCTCGGACAGGGAACCCTACAATGAGCAGTTCTTC | CASSSDREPYNEQFF
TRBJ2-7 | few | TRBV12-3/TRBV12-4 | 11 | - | TGTGCCAGCAGCCCTCGACTAGAGCAGTACTTC | CASSPRLEQYF
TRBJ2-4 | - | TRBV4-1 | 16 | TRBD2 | TGCGCCAGCAGCCAAGATCGAAAGCGGGGGGAAGACATTCAGTACTTC | CASSQDRKRGEDIQYF
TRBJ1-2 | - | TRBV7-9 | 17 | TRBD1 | TGTGCCAGCAGCCCATTTGGGACAGGGGTTGCGTATAGTGGCTACACCTTC | CASSPFGTGVAYSGYTF
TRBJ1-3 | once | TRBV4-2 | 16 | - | TGTGCCAGCAGCTCGTATGGGGGCAGCAAAGGAAACACCATATATTTT | CASSSYGGSKGNTIYF
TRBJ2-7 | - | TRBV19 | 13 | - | TGTGCCAGTAGCCGTCACAGGGATTCTTGGCAGTACTTC | CASSRHRDSWQYF
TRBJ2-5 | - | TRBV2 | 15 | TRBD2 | TGTGCCAGCAGGGTACTAAGCGGGGGTGGGGAGACCCAGTACTTC | CASRVLSGGGETQYF
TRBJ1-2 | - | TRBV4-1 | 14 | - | TGCGCCAGCAGCCAAGTCGGGGATTTCTATGGCTACACCTTC | CASSQVGDFYGYTF
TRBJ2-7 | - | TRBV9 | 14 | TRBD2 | TGTGCCAGCAGCGTAGCGGGGGGGCCCTACGAGCAGTACTTC | CASSVAGGPYEQYF